These 24 T cell receptor beta chains were sequenced from one sample in a study of Ad26.COV2.S vaccination and SARS-CoV-2 variants. Treatment described: about 20 received Ad26.COV2.S at low or high dose, single or two shots; a few received placebo; per-sample allocation not given. Samples analyzed were those drawn on day 63 after the first vaccine or placebo injection. TCRdb's table, derived via immunoSEQ multiplex PCR, lists solely in-frame clones and lacks some. The sample holds about 350,000 clones; about 85% are singletons and the top ten take 2.5% to 3.5%. Sequenced here: peripheral blood, sampled in a trial of Ad26.COV2.S vaccine versus placebo. These receptors came from a person aged 18-60 years who received the Ad26.COV2.S COVID-19 vaccine or a placebo.

The chain links TRBV4-3 to TRBJ2-5; tentatively, D is TRBD2 (6 bases). The CDR3 covers 15 residues. Germline CDR1 is LGHNA and CDR2 is YSLEER. Trimming stripped 4 bases from V and 4 bases from J, with 16 bases between. For the CDR3, the DNA is TGCGCCAGCAGCCCAACCCGGACCGGGGGAGAGACCCAGTACTTC. Its protein product is CASSPTRTGGETQYF.

This clone came up a few times. This sequence joins TRBV4-1 and TRBJ2-5; the D gene is possibly TRBD2 (5 bases). Deletions cut 4 bases from V and 4 bases from J, with 10 bases between. This CDR3 is 13 amino acids long. The germline CDR1 and CDR2 sequences are MGHRA and YSYEKL. CDR3: CASSRTGIETQYF. DNA for the CDR3: TGCGCCAGCAGCCGGACCGGGATAGAGACCCAGTACTTC.

This clone was detected only once. V is TRBV27 and J is TRBJ2-3; 13 bases map to TRBD2. With V trimmed by 5 bases and J by 3 bases, 11 bases remained unmatched. The CDR3 is 18 amino acids. Germline values: CDR1 MNHEY, CDR2 SMNVEV (reference sequence). The CDR3 reads CASSKRTSGSSRTDTQYF. As DNA, the CDR3 is TGTGCCAGCAGTAAGCGGACTAGCGGGAGTTCGAGGACAGATACGCAGTATTTT.

This clone was seen only a few times. In DNA, the CDR3 is TGTGCCAGCGGCAGGACAGGGGATAACTATGGCTACACCTTC. Translating gives CASGRTGDNYGYTF. The chain links TRBV10-3 to TRBJ1-2; 9 positions agree with TRBD1. With V trimmed by 10 bases and J by 1 base, 7 bases remained unmatched. The germline CDR1 and CDR2 sequences are ENHRY and SYGVKD. There are 14 residues in the CDR3.

V is TRBV18 and J is TRBJ2-1; no reliable D call. The CDR3 loop spans 12 amino acids. V lost 2 bases and J 8 bases, leaving 7 bases between the germline ends. Germline CDR1 and CDR2: KGHSH and LQKENI. CDR3 in amino acids: CASSPGLDEQFF. The CDR3 DNA sequence: TGTGCCAGCTCACCAGGGTTGGATGAGCAGTTCTTC.

V gene TRBV4-3 combines with J gene TRBJ2-3, with 9 bases that match TRBD2. CDR1 is LGHNA, CDR2 YSLEER, per germline. The CDR3 length is 17 residues. With V trimmed by 1 base and J by 0 bases, 5 bases remained unmatched. CDR3 sequence: CASSQVDAGGSTDTQYF. CDR3 DNA sequence: TGCGCCAGCAGCCAAGTCGACGCGGGAGGGAGCACAGATACGCAGTATTTT.

This chain uses TRBV30 with TRBJ1-6, with no clear D. Trimming stripped 2 bases from V and 4 bases from J, with 9 bases between. The CDR3 is made up of 14 amino acids. CDR1 and CDR2 from the germline V gene are GTSNPN and SVGIG (reference sequence). CDR3 coding DNA: TGTGCCTGGAGTAAGATAACTTATAATTCACCCCTCCACTTT. Translation: CAWSKITYNSPLHF.

This clone was counted only a few times. The chain joins TRBV20-1 to TRBJ1-5; D not resolved. Trimming cost V 3 bases and J 0 bases, with 18 bases left between them. CDR3 length: 17 residues. Germline lookup yields CDR1 DFQATT and CDR2 SNEGSKA (reference sequence). CDR3 protein: CSASGVEGKPSNQPQHF. In DNA form, the CDR3 reads TGCAGTGCTAGTGGGGTTGAAGGGAAGCCTAGCAATCAGCCCCAGCATTTT.

The V gene is TRBV5-1, the J gene TRBJ2-3; D is perhaps TRBD2 (6 bases). Germline V gene data show CDR1 as SGHRS and CDR2 as YFSETQ. The CDR3 runs to 15 residues. V lost 0 bases to trimming and J lost 1 base, with 9 bases between them. The CDR3 nucleotides are TGCGCCAGCAGCTTGGGTTCTAGCGGCACAGATACGCAGTATTTT. Its protein is CASSLGSSGTDTQYF.

This clone was picked up a small number of times. This chain connects TRBV6-5 to TRBJ2-2, with TRBD1 identical over 7 bases. CDR3 length equals 15 residues. Germline V gene sequence: CDR1 MNHEY, CDR2 SVGAGI. The V and J ends lost 5 bases and 3 bases, in that order; junction bases with no gene match: 6. CDR3 in DNA: TGTGCCAGCAGTCCGGACAGGAGATACACCGGGGAGCTGTTTTTT. Translating it yields CASSPDRRYTGELFF.

This clone was observed a few times. This chain links TRBV10-3 with TRBJ1-5, with TRBD1 as a possible D gene (6 bases). There are 15 residues in the CDR3. The V and J ends lost 2 bases and 7 bases respectively, with 15 bases between them. CDR1 ENHRY and CDR2 SYGVKD come from the germline V gene. CDR3 amino acids: CAISEAPGDGQPQHF. DNA for the CDR3: TGTGCCATCAGTGAGGCCCCAGGGGACGGACAGCCCCAGCATTTT.

J is TRBJ2-1 and V is TRBV24-1, with TRBD2 identical over 13 bases. The CDR3 is 16 amino acids. In germline, CDR1 is KGHDR, CDR2 SFDVKD. With V trimmed by 5 bases and J by 12 bases, 12 bases remained unmatched. CDR3 region: CATSAKLAGGPQGQFF. The CDR3 nucleotides read TGTGCCACCAGTGCTAAACTAGCGGGAGGGCCCCAGGGGCAGTTCTTC.

The table lists this clone with a count of one. This chain joins TRBV18 and TRBJ2-7; tentatively, D is TRBD1 or TRBD2 (5 bases each). This CDR3 is 13 amino acids long. The germline V gene encodes CDR1 KGHSH and CDR2 LQKENI. Trimming cost V 2 bases and J 3 bases, with 8 bases left between them. The CDR3 loop reads CASSPGDVYEQYF. The CDR3 coding sequence is TGTGCCAGCTCACCAGGGGACGTCTACGAGCAGTACTTC.

The chain couples TRBV6-5 to TRBJ2-1; tentative D call: TRBD2 (5 bases). The V gene lost 5 bases and the J gene lost 1 base, with 12 bases spanning the gap. The CDR3 has 15 amino acids. Germline values: CDR1 MNHEY, CDR2 SVGAGI. The CDR3 nucleotides read TGTGCCAGCAGTCACCGGAGGTCTTCCTACAATGAGCAGTTCTTC. It is translated as CASSHRRSSYNEQFF.

This chain joins TRBV28 and TRBJ1-2, with 8 positions matching TRBD1. Germline V gene sequence: CDR1 MDHEN, CDR2 SYDVKM. CDR3 size: 15 residues. Trimming at V came to 7 bases and at J to 4 bases, leaving 11 bases not matched to a gene. CDR3 coding DNA: TGTGCCAGCATCGATCTACAGGGGGTGGGCTATGGCTACACCTTC. Protein product: CASIDLQGVGYGYTF.

The chain uses TRBV7-9 and TRBJ2-7, with TRBD2 matching over 11 bases. Looked up from germline, CDR1 is SEHNR and CDR2 is FQNEAQ (reference sequence). This CDR3 spans 14 amino acids. Unmatched junction bases numbered 3, after V lost 5 bases and J lost 3 bases. CDR3 coding DNA: TGTGCCAGCAGCATGGGACTAGCGGACTACGAGCAGTACTTC. Encoded protein: CASSMGLADYEQYF.

The V and J genes are TRBV9 and TRBJ2-7; tentatively, D is TRBD1 or TRBD2 (6 bases each). The CDR3 extends over 16 amino acids. Trimming stripped 4 bases from V and 3 bases from J, with 20 bases between. Germline V gene sequence: CDR1 SGDLS, CDR2 YYNGEE. CDR3 residues: CASSPRGRGTGYEQYF. The CDR3 nucleotides read TGTGCCAGCAGCCCCAGGGGTCGGGGGACTGGCTACGAGCAGTACTTC.

The V and J genes are TRBV6-6 and TRBJ1-1; the D is unclear. This CDR3 spans 11 amino acids. V shed 6 bases and J shed 2 bases, with 4 bases lying between them. Germline V gene sequence: CDR1 MNHNY, CDR2 SVGAGI (reference sequence). The CDR3 coding sequence is TGTGCCAGCAGAAAAAACACTGAAGCTTTCTTT. Its translation: CASRKNTEAFF.

The chain links TRBV4-3 to TRBJ2-1; D is possibly TRBD1 (6 bases). The CDR3 consists of 20 residues. The germline CDR1 and CDR2 sequences are LGHNA and YSLEER. V lost 0 bases to trimming and J lost 0 bases, with 21 bases between them. The DNA of the CDR3 is TGCGCCAGCAGCCAAGAGGGGTCTTTAGTGGGGGCCAGCTCCTACAATGAGCAGTTCTTC. It specifies CASSQEGSLVGASSYNEQFF.

This clone appeared once. The chain combines TRBV5-1 with TRBJ2-1; 13 bases match TRBD2. The trim removed 4 bases at V and 6 bases at J, leaving 4 bases unmatched. The CDR3 sequence is 15 residues long. Per the germline V gene, CDR1 is SGHRS and CDR2 is YFSETQ. As DNA, the CDR3 is TGCGCCAGCAGCCAGGGGACTAGCGGGGTCAATGAGCAGTTCTTC. Amino acid sequence: CASSQGTSGVNEQFF. Supplemented by reference TRBV5-1 and TRBJ2-1, the full variable domain reads KAGVTQTPRYLIKTRGQQVTLSCSPISGHRSVSWYQQTPGQGLQFLFEYFSETQRNKGNFPGRFSGRQFSNSRSEMNVSTLELGDSALYLCASSQGTSGVNEQFFGPGTRLTVL.

In the case of this clone: The junction departs from germline at one end; a sequencing error may be responsible. This chain joins TRBV7-7 and TRBJ2-5; TRBD2 is a possible D gene (5 bases). The CDR3 runs 14 residues. CDR1 and CDR2 (germline): SSHAT, FNYEAQ (reference sequence). As DNA, the CDR3 is TGTGCTAGCAGCTTAGCGTTTGGCCAAGAGACCCAGTACTTC. This codes for CASSLAFGQETQYF.

The V call is TRBV3-1 (or the pseudogene TRBV3-2), the J call TRBJ2-2; 12 nucleotides agree with TRBD1. The CDR3 runs to 16 residues. Per the germline V gene, CDR1 is LGHDT and CDR2 is YNNKEL (reference sequence). The J segment lost 6 bases and the V segment lost 6 bases, leaving 8 bases of the junction unmatched. Written as DNA, the CDR3 is TGTGCCAGCAGTCTTTTGGGACAGGGGGCTTCCGGGGAGCTGTTTTTT. Protein: CASSLLGQGASGELFF.

This chain connects TRBV5-4 to TRBJ1-4; the D gene is possibly TRBD1 (5 bases). The length of the CDR3 is 17 residues. V was shortened by 4 bases and J by 1 base, with 17 bases between the two germline ends. Germline V gives CDR1 SGHNT, CDR2 YYREEE (reference sequence). The DNA of the CDR3 is TGTGCCAGCAGCGCAACGAACCGAAGGGGAACTAATGAAAAACTGTTTTTT. This translates into CASSATNRRGTNEKLFF.

This clone was observed a single time. The V call is TRBV18, the J call TRBJ1-2; D ambiguous. The germline gives CDR1 KGHSH, CDR2 LQKENI. V was clipped by 2 bases and J by 3 bases, with 10 bases between them. The CDR3 length is 14 residues. The CDR3 reads CASSPMEGDYGYTF. CDR3 nucleotides: TGTGCCAGCTCACCAATGGAGGGTGACTATGGCTACACCTTC.